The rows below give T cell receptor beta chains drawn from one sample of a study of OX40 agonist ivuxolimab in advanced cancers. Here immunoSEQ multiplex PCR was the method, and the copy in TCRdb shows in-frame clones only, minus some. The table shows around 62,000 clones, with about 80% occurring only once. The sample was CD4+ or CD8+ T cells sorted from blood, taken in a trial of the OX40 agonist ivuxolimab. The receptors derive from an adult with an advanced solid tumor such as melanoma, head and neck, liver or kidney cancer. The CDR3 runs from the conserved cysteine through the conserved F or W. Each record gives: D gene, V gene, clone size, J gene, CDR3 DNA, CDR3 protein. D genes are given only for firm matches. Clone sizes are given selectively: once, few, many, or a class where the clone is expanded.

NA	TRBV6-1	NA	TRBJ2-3	TGTGCCAGCAGAGGAGGGCATTGGACCACAGATACGCAGTATTTT	CASRGGHWTTDTQYF
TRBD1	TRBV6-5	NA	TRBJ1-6	TGTGCCAGCAGTCAGACAGGGGAGGCGTCACCCCTCCACTTT	CASSQTGEASPLHF
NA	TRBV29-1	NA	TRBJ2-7	TGCAGCGTCGATACAGGGACGGGGCAGTACTTC	CSVDTGTGQYF
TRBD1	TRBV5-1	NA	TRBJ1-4	TGCGCCAGCAGCCCCGGGACAGTGAATGAAAAACTGTTTTTT	CASSPGTVNEKLFF
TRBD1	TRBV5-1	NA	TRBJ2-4	TGCGCCAGCAGCTTGTACGGGACAGGCCAAAACATTCAGTACTTC	CASSLYGTGQNIQYF
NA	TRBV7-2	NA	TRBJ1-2	TGTGCCAGCAGCCCGAGCGTAGGGCGCAATGCAGGCGGCTACACCTTC	CASSPSVGRNAGGYTF
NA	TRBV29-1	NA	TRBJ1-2	TGCAGCGTTGAAGATGGGCAGCCCCTCTATGGCTACACCTTC	CSVEDGQPLYGYTF
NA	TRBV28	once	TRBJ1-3	TGTGCCAGCAATCCCCTGGGTGCGAGAGGAAACACCATATATTTT	CASNPLGARGNTIYF
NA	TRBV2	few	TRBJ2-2	TGTGCCAGCAGTGAAAATGGTATAAACACCGGGGAGCTGTTTTTT	CASSENGINTGELFF
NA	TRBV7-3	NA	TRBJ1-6	TGTGCCAGCAGCGAAGACGGGTTCTCCCGAAATTCACCCCTCCACTTT	CASSEDGFSRNSPLHF
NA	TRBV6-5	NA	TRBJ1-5	TGTGCCAGCAGTGCCGACAGAAACAATCAGCCCCAGCATTTT	CASSADRNNQPQHF
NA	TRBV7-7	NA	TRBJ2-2	TGTGCTAGCAGCCTCCGGTCGGGGACTCACACCGGGGAGCTGTTTTTT	CASSLRSGTHTGELFF
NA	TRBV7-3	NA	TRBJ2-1	TGTGCCAGCAGCTTAAGCGCCGGACCCAATGAGCAGTTCTTC	CASSLSAGPNEQFF
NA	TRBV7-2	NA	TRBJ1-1	TGTGCCAGCAGCCCAGGACGGATGAACACTGAAGCTTTCTTT	CASSPGRMNTEAFF
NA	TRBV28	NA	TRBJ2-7	TGTGCCAGCAGTTTATCGGTCAGGGCGGAGGAGCAGTACTTC	CASSLSVRAEEQYF
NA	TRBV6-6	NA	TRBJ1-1	TGTGCCAGCATGGTGGAGAACACTGAAGCTTTCTTT	CASMVENTEAFF
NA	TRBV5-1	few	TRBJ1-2	TGCGCCAGCAGCATTGGACAAAGCGGCCATGGCTACACCTTC	CASSIGQSGHGYTF
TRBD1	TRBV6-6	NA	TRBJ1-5	TGTGCCAGCAGAGCCGACAGGGGGCCTCAGCCCCAACATTTT	CASRADRGPQPQHF